The 27 T cell receptor beta chains in this list originate from one sample, sequenced in a study of blood T cell repertoires in COVID-19. Profiling relied on immunoSEQ multiplex PCR, and the TCRdb table lists in-frame clones only, not all of them. The data contain around 180,000 clones, 80% of them singletons. Specimen: peripheral blood. Receptor source: an older man with active or convalescent COVID-19.

This clone appeared once. The CDR3 nucleotides read TGTGCCAGCAGCGAGGATGGGAACACTGAAGCTTTCTTT. It translates to CASSEDGNTEAFF. The J gene is TRBJ1-1, the V gene TRBV6-4; D is unclear. The V end was cut by 6 bases, the J end by 1 base, with 9 bases between. CDR3 size: 13 residues. Germline CDR1 MRHNA, CDR2 SNTAGT.

The V gene is TRBV9, the J gene TRBJ2-1; 11 bases fit TRBD2. The ends lost 2 bases at V and 3 bases at J; junction bases unmatched: 1. CDR1 and CDR2 from the germline V gene are SGDLS and YYNGEE. The CDR3 length is 15 residues. The CDR3 loop reads CASSVTSGDYNEQFF. DNA for the CDR3: TGTGCCAGCAGCGTGACTAGCGGGGACTACAATGAGCAGTTCTTC.

The chain carries TRBV5-1 and TRBJ1-6, with 7 bases identical to TRBD1. This CDR3 contains 17 residues. Germline CDR1 and CDR2: SGHRS and YFSETQ. V lost 0 bases, J lost 5 bases, and 8 bases stayed unmatched. CDR3 sequence: CASSLAGGQVDNSPLHF. As DNA, the CDR3 is TGCGCCAGCAGCTTGGCCGGAGGACAGGTTGATAATTCACCCCTCCACTTT.

In this sample, this clone turned up a few times. This rearrangement joins TRBV25-1 to TRBJ2-3; 10 positions agree with TRBD2. Germline V gene sequence: CDR1 MGHDK, CDR2 SYGVNS. The CDR3 consists of 15 residues. The trim removed 5 bases at V and 1 base at J, leaving 3 bases unmatched. The CDR3 sequence: CASSRLAGGTDTQYF. CDR3 DNA: TGTGCCAGCAGTCGGCTAGCGGGGGGCACAGATACGCAGTATTTT.

This chain links TRBV11-1 with TRBJ2-7; 10 bases align to TRBD2. CDR3 length: 16 amino acids. With 3 bases clipped from V and 3 bases from J, the junction kept 8 bases outside the gene matches. Germline V lookup: CDR1 SGHAT, CDR2 FQDESV (reference sequence). The CDR3 loop is CASSFSQREGLYEQYF. The CDR3 DNA reads TGTGCCAGCAGCTTTTCCCAGCGGGAGGGCCTCTACGAGCAGTACTTC.

This clone was observed once. The rearrangement joins TRBV5-1 to TRBJ2-2, with 8 positions matching TRBD1. Germline V gene lookup returns CDR1 SGHRS and CDR2 YFSETQ. The CDR3 runs 19 residues. V gave up 1 base and J gave up 1 base; unmatched junction bases: 12. CDR3 loop: CASSLMGSLGTGNTGELFF. The CDR3 nucleotides read TGCGCCAGCAGCTTGATGGGGAGTTTAGGGACAGGGAACACCGGGGAGCTGTTTTTT.

This chain connects TRBV5-1 to TRBJ2-3, with D maybe TRBD1 (6 bases). Germline CDR1 is SGHRS and CDR2 is YFSETQ. V was pared by 4 bases and J by 3 bases, with 18 bases between. This CDR3 contains 16 residues. The CDR3 loop reads CASSDVQGRATDTQYF. For the CDR3, the DNA is TGCGCCAGCAGCGATGTTCAGGGGAGAGCGACAGATACGCAGTATTTT.

The rearrangement uses TRBV19 and TRBJ1-2; D gene ambiguous. This CDR3 is built from 12 residues. Per germline, CDR1 LNHDA and CDR2 SQIVND (reference sequence). V shed 4 bases and J shed 1 base, with 4 bases lying between them. The CDR3 sequence: CASSRVNYGYTF. DNA for the CDR3: TGTGCCAGTAGTAGAGTTAACTATGGCTACACCTTC.

This clone has just one count. The chain combines TRBV6-1 with TRBJ1-4, with D unresolved. Germline lookup yields CDR1 MNHNS and CDR2 SASEGT. V lost 7 bases and J lost 0, with 12 bases in between. The CDR3 is made up of 15 amino acids. CDR3 coding DNA: TGTGCCAGCACCCCGGGGAGAGCAACTAATGAAAAACTGTTTTTT. Protein product: CASTPGRATNEKLFF.

This clone was detected once. This chain uses TRBV5-8 with TRBJ1-5, with TRBD1 as a possible D gene (5 bases). Germline-derived CDR1 and CDR2 are SGHTS and YDEGEE. This CDR3 region has 14 residues. Trimming took 1 base from V and 3 from J, leaving 8 bases between them. CDR3 protein: CASSLQGNNQPQHF. CDR3 in DNA: TGTGCCAGCAGCTTGCAGGGTAACAATCAGCCCCAGCATTTT.

This clone was counted only a few times. The chain combines TRBV7-9 with TRBJ2-6; TRBD1 agrees at 10 bases. The CDR3 runs to 18 residues. V lost 5 bases to trimming and J lost 0 bases; unmatched junction nucleotides: 7. CDR1 is SEHNR, CDR2 FQNEAQ, per germline (reference sequence). This CDR3 reads CASSPLRTGGSGANVLTF. As DNA, the CDR3 is TGTGCCAGCAGCCCCCTCCGGACAGGGGGCTCTGGGGCCAACGTCCTGACTTTC.

This chain joins TRBV7-2 and TRBJ2-7; 8 nucleotides align to TRBD2. The trim removed 1 base at V and 4 bases at J, leaving 3 bases unmatched. The CDR3 is made up of 14 amino acids. Per germline, CDR1 SGHTA and CDR2 FQGNSA. CDR3 bases: TGTGCCAGCAGCTTAGTTGGCGGGGGGTACGAGCAGTACTTC. It codes for CASSLVGGGYEQYF.

This chain connects TRBV7-9 to TRBJ2-3; TRBD2 agrees at 9 bases. Germline lookup yields CDR1 SEHNR and CDR2 FQNEAQ (reference sequence). This CDR3 spans 18 amino acids. The V segment lost 3 bases and the J segment 2 bases; nucleotides outside the gene matches: 12. The CDR3 sequence: CASSFFAGGTAYTDTQYF. CDR3 in DNA: TGTGCCAGCAGCTTTTTCGCGGGAGGGACGGCTTACACAGATACGCAGTATTTT.

This clone has only a few counts. The rearrangement links TRBV6-6 to TRBJ1-5; D gene uncertain. This CDR3 has 14 residues. CDR1 is MNHNY, CDR2 SVGAGI, per germline (reference sequence). V was shortened by 5 bases and J by 7 bases, with 15 bases between the two germline ends. Here the CDR3 reads CASSAGNMGQPQHF. The CDR3 region has the DNA TGTGCCAGCAGTGCGGGGAATATGGGGCAGCCCCAGCATTTT.

The V call is TRBV9, the J call TRBJ1-2; a weak D match, TRBD1 (6 bases). The CDR3 is made up of 16 amino acids. From germline, CDR1 is SGDLS and CDR2 YYNGEE. V lost 0 bases and J lost 5, with 17 bases in between. For the CDR3, the DNA is TGTGCCAGCAGCGTAGCTTCAGGTGAACAGGGATATGGCTACACCTTC. This sequence encodes CASSVASGEQGYGYTF. The whole variable domain, filled in from reference TRBV9 and TRBJ1-2, reads DSGVTQTPKHLITATGQRVTLRCSPRSGDLSVYWYQQSLDQGLQFLIQYYNGEERAKGNILERFSAQQFPDLHSELNLSSLELGDSALYFCASSVASGEQGYGYTFGSGTRLTVV.

The J gene is TRBJ1-4, the V gene TRBV2; no clear D. CDR3 length: 13 amino acids. V gave up 6 bases and J gave up 0 bases, with 5 bases separating them. Germline V gene sequence: CDR1 SNHLY, CDR2 FYNNEI. CDR3 sequence reads: CASRLATNEKLFF. The CDR3 region has the DNA TGTGCCAGCAGACTTGCAACTAATGAAAAACTGTTTTTT.

This clone appeared a few times. The chain employs TRBV5-1 and TRBJ2-5; 7 bases line up with TRBD1. Unmatched junction bases numbered 9, after V lost 4 bases and J lost 3 bases. The CDR3 is made up of 15 amino acids. Germline loops: CDR1 SGHRS, CDR2 YFSETQ. The CDR3 DNA reads as TGCGCCAGCAGCACCCGGACAGGAACAGAAGAGACCCAGTACTTC. The encoded protein is CASSTRTGTEETQYF.

The V call is TRBV2, the J call TRBJ1-4; D possibly corresponds to TRBD1 (5 bases). V lost 3 bases to trimming and J lost 10 bases, with 12 bases between them. This CDR3 is built from 13 residues. CDR1 is SNHLY and CDR2 is FYNNEI in the germline V gene. This CDR3 reads CASSEAGKGKLFF. The CDR3 DNA follows: TGTGCCAGCAGTGAGGCAGGGAAGGGAAAACTGTTTTTT.

The V and J genes are TRBV6-5 and TRBJ1-6; maybe TRBD1 (6 bases). Trimming took 2 bases from V and 1 from J, leaving 9 bases between them. This CDR3 region has 16 residues. Germline V lookup: CDR1 MNHEY, CDR2 SVGAGI. CDR3 sequence reads: CASSYRDRSYNSPLHF. DNA of the CDR3: TGTGCCAGCAGTTACCGCGACAGGTCCTATAATTCACCCCTCCACTTT.

The chain combines TRBV7-8 with TRBJ1-4; possibly TRBD1 for D (5 bases). The CDR3 is 16 residues long. Germline lookup yields CDR1 SGHVS and CDR2 FQNEAQ. V dropped 7 bases and J dropped 0 bases, with 15 bases sitting between them. The CDR3: CASTLGTVATNEKLFF. The CDR3 DNA is TGTGCCAGCACCCTCGGGACTGTGGCAACTAATGAAAAACTGTTTTTT.

Of note for this clone: One end of the junction varies from germline; a read error may be responsible. The chain has TRBV6-2 or TRBV6-3 and TRBJ1-1, with 8 bases matching TRBD1. The germline gives CDR1 MNHEY, CDR2 SVGEGT. The CDR3 has 15 amino acids. The CDR3 region has the DNA TGTGCCAGCGGTTACCCTAGTGACAGGGGAGAACCGGCTTTCTTT. Protein sequence: CASGYPSDRGEPAFF.

This clone came up once. This CDR3 is CASSLALATTGELFF. Here the CDR3 DNA reads TGCGCCAGCAGCTTGGCGCTAGCTACAACCGGGGAGCTGTTTTTT. The chain joins TRBV5-1 to TRBJ2-2, with D tentatively TRBD2 (5 bases). The germline gives CDR1 SGHRS, CDR2 YFSETQ. The CDR3 extends over 15 amino acids. V lost 0 bases and J lost 5, with 11 bases in between.

There are a few counts of this clone. The rearrangement uses TRBV7-9 and TRBJ1-1, with 7 bases aligning to TRBD1. V lost 4 bases to trimming and J lost 5 bases; unmatched junction nucleotides: 10. Per germline, CDR1 SEHNR and CDR2 FQNEAQ (reference sequence). CDR3 length: 15 residues. The CDR3 is CASSSFTGQATEAFF. CDR3 sequence (DNA): TGTGCCAGCAGCTCATTTACAGGACAGGCAACTGAAGCTTTCTTT.

The V gene is TRBV12-3 or TRBV12-4, the J gene TRBJ1-2; D not resolved. The CDR3 runs 11 residues. The V end was cut by 6 bases, the J end by 5 bases, with 7 bases between. As DNA, the CDR3 is TGTGCCAGCAGCTCCTTTTATGGCTACACCTTC. This encodes CASSSFYGYTF.

The gene calls are TRBV5-1 and TRBJ2-5; D is unclear. The CDR3 spans 13 residues. V was cut by 1 base and J by 5 bases, with 9 bases left in between. The germline V gene encodes CDR1 SGHRS and CDR2 YFSETQ. CDR3 residues: CASSLRRRETQYF. DNA for the CDR3: TGCGCCAGCAGCTTGCGTCGGCGGGAGACCCAGTACTTC.

This chain uses TRBV5-4 with TRBJ1-4; D is perhaps TRBD1 (5 bases). Per germline, CDR1 SGHNT and CDR2 YYREEE (reference sequence). The CDR3 covers 14 residues. Trimming took off 3 bases at V and 8 bases at J, with 14 bases between the two ends. The CDR3 nucleotides read TGTGCCAGCAGCTCTGGGGGAGGGACCGAAAAACTGTTTTTT. Protein product: CASSSGGGTEKLFF.

This sequence joins TRBV11-3 and TRBJ2-1; 14 bases fit TRBD2. Germline-derived CDR1 and CDR2 are SGHNT and YENEEA. The CDR3 length is 15 residues. V shed 4 bases and J 7 bases; nucleotides not matched to a gene: 3. The CDR3 nucleotides read TGTGCCAGCAGCTGGGGGACTAGCGGGGGAAATGAGCAGTTCTTC. Translating it yields CASSWGTSGGNEQFF. The full variable domain, with the rest looked up from reference TRBV11-3 and TRBJ2-1, is EAGVVQSPRYKIIEKKQPVAFWCNPISGHNTLYWYLQNLGQGPELLIRYENEEAVDDSQLPKDRFSAERLKGVDSTLKIQPAELGDSAVYLCASSWGTSGGNEQFFGPGTRLTVL.